This TCR beta chain emerged from a study of spatial heterogeneity in lung cancer. Every TCR cDNA molecule bore a unique molecular identifier. Via MiXCR, TCRdb re-called the 5' RACE reads, giving one row per CDR3 protein. The sample lists fewer than 45,000 distinct CDR3 sequences, less than 8.5% occurring once. Germline V gene sequence: CDR1 MGHRA, CDR2 YSYEKL. The CDR3 loop spans 15 amino acids. V dropped 4 bases and J dropped 6 bases, with 18 bases sitting between them. Time point given: sample taken at primary tumor resection. Samples were donated by 72 untreated early-stage non-small cell lung cancer patients. Unsorted whole RNA of tumor, nontumor lung or frozen PBMC was sequenced. This clonotype occurred many times.

The chain has TRBV4-1 and TRBJ1-1; the D is unclear. The clonotype comes from a female donor with early-stage non-small cell lung cancer. The material sequenced was PBMCs, taken at surgery. The CDR3 sequence is CASSPTKTYSAEAFF. The CDR3, as DNA: TGCGCCAGCAGCCCCACTAAGACATATTCTGCTGAAGCTTTCTTT.